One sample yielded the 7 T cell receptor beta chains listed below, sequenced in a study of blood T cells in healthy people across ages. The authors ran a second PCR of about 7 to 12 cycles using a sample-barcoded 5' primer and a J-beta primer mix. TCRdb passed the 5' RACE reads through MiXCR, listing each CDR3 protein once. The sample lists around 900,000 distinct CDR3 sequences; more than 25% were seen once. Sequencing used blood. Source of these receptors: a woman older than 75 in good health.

The CDR3 sequence is CASSAGTVIAHEQFF. DNA for the CDR3: TGTGCCAGCAGTGCCGGGACGGTCATTGCGCATGAGCAGTTCTTC. The V gene is TRBV7-9, the J gene TRBJ2-1; D may match TRBD1 or TRBD2 (5 bases each). The CDR3 is 15 amino acids. The germline gives CDR1 SEHNR, CDR2 FQNEAQ (reference sequence). The V and J ends lost 6 bases and 8 bases respectively, with 20 bases between them.

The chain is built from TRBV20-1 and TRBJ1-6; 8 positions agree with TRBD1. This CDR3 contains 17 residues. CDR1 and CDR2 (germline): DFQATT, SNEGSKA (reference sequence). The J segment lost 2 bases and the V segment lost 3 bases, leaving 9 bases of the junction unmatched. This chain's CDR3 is CSARETGVEAYNSPLHF. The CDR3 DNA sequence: TGCAGTGCTAGGGAGACAGGGGTCGAGGCCTATAATTCACCCCTCCACTTT.

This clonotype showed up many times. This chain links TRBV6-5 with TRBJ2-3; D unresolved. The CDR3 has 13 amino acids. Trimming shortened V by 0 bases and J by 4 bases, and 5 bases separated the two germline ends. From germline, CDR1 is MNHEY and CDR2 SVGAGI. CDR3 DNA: TGTGCCAGCAGTTACTCGGTTGCAGATACGCAGTATTTT. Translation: CASSYSVADTQYF.

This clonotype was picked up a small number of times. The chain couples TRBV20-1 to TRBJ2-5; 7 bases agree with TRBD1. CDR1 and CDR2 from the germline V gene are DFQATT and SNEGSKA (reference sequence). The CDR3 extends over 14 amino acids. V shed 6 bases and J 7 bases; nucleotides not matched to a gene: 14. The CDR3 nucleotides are TGCAGTGCCACGGGACAGAGCCCTAGGGGGACCCAGTACTTC. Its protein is CSATGQSPRGTQYF.

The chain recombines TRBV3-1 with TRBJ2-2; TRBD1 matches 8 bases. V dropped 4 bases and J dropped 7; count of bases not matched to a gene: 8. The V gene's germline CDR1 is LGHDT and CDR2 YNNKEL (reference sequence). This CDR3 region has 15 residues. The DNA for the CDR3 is TGTGCCAGCAGCCTTGGACAGGGTTCCGGCGGGGAGCTGTTTTTT. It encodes CASSLGQGSGGELFF.

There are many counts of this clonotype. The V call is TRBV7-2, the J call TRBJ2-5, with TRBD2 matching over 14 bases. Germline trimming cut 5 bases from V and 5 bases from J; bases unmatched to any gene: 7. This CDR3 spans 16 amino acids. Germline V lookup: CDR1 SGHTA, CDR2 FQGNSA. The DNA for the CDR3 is TGTGCCAGCAGCCCCCGGGGACTAGCGGGGGCGGAGACCCAGTACTTC. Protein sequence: CASSPRGLAGAETQYF.

This CDR3 is CASSIVSGGYYNEQFF. DNA for the CDR3: TGTGCCAGTAGTATAGTGAGCGGGGGCTACTACAATGAGCAGTTCTTC. The chain employs TRBV19 and TRBJ2-1, with 8 bases that match TRBD2. Germline V CDR1 and CDR2: LNHDA, SQIVND (reference sequence). J was trimmed by 3 bases and V by 1 base; bases with no gene match: 5. The CDR3 sequence is 16 residues long.